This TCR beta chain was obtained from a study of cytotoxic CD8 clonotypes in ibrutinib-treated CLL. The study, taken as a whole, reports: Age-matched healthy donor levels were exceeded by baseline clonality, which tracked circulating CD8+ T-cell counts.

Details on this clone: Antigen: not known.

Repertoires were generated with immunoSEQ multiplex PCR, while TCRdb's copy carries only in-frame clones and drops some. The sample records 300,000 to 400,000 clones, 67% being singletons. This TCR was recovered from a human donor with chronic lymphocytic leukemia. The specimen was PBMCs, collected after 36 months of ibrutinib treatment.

CDR3 amino acids: CASSYSGGRIAEAFF. Here the CDR3 DNA reads TGTGCCAGCAGTTACTCGGGGGGGAGGATCGCTGAAGCTTTCTTT. The chain links TRBV6-5 to TRBJ1-1; D may be TRBD1 (5 bases). Trimming shortened V by 0 bases and J by 6 bases, and 14 bases separated the two germline ends. The V gene's germline CDR1 is MNHEY and CDR2 SVGAGI. This CDR3 contains 15 residues.